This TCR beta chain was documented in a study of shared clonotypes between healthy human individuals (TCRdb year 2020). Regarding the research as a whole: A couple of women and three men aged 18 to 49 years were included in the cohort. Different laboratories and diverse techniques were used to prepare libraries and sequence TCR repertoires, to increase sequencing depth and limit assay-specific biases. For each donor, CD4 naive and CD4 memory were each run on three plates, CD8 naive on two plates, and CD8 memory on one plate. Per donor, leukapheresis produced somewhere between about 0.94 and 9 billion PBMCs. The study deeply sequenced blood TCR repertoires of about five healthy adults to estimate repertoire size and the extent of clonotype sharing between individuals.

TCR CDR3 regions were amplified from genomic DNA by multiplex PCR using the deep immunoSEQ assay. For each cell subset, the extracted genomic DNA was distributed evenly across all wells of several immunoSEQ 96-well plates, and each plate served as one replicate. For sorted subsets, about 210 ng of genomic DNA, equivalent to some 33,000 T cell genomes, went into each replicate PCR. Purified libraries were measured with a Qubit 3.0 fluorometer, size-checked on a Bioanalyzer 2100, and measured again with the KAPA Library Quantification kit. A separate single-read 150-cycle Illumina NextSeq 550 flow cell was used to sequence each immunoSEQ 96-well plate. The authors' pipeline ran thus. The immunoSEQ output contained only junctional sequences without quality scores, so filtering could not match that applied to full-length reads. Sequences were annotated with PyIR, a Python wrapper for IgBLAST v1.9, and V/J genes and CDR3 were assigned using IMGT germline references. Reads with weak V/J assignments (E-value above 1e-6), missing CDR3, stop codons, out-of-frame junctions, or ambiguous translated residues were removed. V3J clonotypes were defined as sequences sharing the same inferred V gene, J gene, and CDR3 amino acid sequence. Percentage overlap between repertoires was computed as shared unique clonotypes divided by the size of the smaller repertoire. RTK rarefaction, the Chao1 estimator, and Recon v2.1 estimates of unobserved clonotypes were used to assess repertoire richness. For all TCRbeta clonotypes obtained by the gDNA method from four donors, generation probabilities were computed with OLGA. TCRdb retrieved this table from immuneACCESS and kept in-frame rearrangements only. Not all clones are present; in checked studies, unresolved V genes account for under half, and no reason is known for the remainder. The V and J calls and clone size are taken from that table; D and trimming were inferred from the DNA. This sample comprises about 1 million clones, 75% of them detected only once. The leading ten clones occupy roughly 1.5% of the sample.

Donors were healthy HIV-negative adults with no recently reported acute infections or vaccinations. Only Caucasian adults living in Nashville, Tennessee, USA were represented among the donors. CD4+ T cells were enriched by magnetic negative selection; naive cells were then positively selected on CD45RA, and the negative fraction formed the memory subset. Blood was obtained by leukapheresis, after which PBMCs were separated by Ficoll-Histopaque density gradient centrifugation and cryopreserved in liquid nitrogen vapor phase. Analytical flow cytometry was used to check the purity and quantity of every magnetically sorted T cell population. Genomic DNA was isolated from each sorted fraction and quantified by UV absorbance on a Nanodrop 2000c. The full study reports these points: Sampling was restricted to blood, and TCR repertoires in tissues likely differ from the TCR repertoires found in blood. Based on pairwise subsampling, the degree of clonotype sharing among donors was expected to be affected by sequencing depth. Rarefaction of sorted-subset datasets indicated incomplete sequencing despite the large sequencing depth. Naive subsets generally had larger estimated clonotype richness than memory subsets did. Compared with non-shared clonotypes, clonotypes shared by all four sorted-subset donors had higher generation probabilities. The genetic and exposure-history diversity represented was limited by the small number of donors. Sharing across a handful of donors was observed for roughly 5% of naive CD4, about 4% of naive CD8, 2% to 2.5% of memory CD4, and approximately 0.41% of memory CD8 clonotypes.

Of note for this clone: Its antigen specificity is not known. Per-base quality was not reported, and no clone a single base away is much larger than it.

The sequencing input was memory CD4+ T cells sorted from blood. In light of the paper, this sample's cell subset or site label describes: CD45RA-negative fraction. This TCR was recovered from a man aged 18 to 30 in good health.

The nucleotide sequence reads as follows: TGCGCCACCCACACAGGGGGCTCTAGCAATCAGCCCCAGCATTTT. Translated, it reads CATHTGGSSNQPQHF. The sequence joins TRBV10-2 to TRBJ1-5; TRBD1 lines up with 9 middle nucleotides. CDR3 length: 15 amino acids, cysteine to phenylalanine. Of the read, only the CDR3 DNA is kept; its 45 bases are in frame from base 1. The germline V gene provides CDR1 WSHSY and CDR2 SAAADI. Compared with germline, V lacks 10 bases and J lacks 0 bases; bases without a gene match: 7.